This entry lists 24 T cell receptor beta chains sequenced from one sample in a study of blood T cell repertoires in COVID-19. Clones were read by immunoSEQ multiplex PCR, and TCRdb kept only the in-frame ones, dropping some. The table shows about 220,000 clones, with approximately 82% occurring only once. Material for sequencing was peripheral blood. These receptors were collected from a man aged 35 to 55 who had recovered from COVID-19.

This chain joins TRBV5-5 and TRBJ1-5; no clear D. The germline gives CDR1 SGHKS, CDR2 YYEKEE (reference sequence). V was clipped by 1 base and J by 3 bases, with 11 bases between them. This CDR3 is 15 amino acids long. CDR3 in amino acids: CASSLTGLHNQPQHF. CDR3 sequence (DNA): TGTGCCAGCAGCTTGACCGGGTTACACAATCAGCCCCAGCATTTT.

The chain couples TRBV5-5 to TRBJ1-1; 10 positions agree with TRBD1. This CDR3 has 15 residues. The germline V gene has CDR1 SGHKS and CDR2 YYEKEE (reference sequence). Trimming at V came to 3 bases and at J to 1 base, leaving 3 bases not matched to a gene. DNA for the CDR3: TGTGCCAGCAGCTCTGGACAGGGGGAGAACACTGAAGCTTTCTTT. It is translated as CASSSGQGENTEAFF.

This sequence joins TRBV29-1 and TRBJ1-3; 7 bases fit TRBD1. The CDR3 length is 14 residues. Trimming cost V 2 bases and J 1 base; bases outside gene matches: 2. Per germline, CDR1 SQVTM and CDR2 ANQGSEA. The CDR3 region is CSVEKGASGNTIYF. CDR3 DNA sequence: TGCAGCGTTGAAAAGGGGGCTTCTGGAAACACCATATATTTT.

CDR3 sequence: CASSSGLAGGRSSYEQYF. For the CDR3, the DNA is TGTGCCAGCAGCTCGGGACTAGCGGGGGGGCGGTCATCCTACGAGCAGTACTTC. V is TRBV7-2 and J is TRBJ2-7, with 16 bases matching TRBD2. This CDR3 has 18 amino acids. CDR1 and CDR2 from the germline V gene are SGHTA and FQGNSA. V dropped 4 bases and J dropped 1; count of bases not matched to a gene: 7.

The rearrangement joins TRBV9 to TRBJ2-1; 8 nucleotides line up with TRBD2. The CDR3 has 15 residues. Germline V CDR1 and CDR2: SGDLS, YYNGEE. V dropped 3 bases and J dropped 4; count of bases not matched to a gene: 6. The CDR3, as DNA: TGTGCCAGCAGCGGTGGACTAGCAGGTTACAATGAGCAGTTCTTC. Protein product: CASSGGLAGYNEQFF.

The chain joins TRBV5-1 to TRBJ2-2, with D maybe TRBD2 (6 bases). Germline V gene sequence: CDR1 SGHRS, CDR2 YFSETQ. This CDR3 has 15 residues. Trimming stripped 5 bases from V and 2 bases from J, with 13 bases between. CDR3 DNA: TGCGCCAGCAGACTGGGGGGTTATAACACCGGGGAGCTGTTTTTT. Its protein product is CASRLGGYNTGELFF.

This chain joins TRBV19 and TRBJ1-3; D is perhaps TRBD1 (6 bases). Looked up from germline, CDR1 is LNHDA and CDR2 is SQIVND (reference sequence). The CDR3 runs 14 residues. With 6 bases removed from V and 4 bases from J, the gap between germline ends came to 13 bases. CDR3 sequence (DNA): TGTGCCAGTAGACCCGACAGGTGGGGAAACACCATATATTTT. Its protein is CASRPDRWGNTIYF.

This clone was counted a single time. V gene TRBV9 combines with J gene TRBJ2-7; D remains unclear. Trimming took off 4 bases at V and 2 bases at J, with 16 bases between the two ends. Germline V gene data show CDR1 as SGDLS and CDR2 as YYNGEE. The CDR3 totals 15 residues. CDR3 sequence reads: CASSPAPAPTYEQYF. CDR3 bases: TGTGCCAGCAGCCCCGCCCCAGCGCCGACCTACGAGCAGTACTTC.

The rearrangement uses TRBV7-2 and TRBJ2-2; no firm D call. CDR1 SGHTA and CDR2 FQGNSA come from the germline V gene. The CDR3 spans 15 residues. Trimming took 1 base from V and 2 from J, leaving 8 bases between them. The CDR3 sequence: CASSLGPTNTGELFF. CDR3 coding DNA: TGTGCCAGCAGCTTAGGGCCCACAAACACCGGGGAGCTGTTTTTT.

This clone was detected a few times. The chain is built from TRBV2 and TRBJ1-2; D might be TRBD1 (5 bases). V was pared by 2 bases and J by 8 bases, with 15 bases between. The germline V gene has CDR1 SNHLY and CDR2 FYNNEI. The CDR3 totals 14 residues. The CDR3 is CASSESWEWGGYTF. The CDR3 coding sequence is TGTGCCAGCAGTGAAAGTTGGGAATGGGGCGGCTACACCTTC.

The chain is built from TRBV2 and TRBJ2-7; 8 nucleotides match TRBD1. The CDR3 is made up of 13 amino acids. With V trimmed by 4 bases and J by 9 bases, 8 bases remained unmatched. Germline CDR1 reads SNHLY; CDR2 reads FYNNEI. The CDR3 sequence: CASSGPGGDAQYF. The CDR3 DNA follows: TGTGCCAGCAGTGGGCCAGGGGGCGACGCGCAGTACTTC. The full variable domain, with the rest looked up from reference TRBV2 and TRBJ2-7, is EPEVTQTPSHQVTQMGQEVILRCVPISNHLYFYWYRQILGQKVEFLVSFYNNEISEKSEIFDDQFSVERPDGSNFTLKIRSTKLEDSAMYFCASSGPGGDAQYFGPGTRLTVT.

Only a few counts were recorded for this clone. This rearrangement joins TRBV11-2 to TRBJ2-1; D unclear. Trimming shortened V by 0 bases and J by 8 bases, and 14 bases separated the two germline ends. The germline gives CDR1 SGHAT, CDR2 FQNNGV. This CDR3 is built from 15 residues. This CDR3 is CASSLDIWASYEQFF. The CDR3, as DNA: TGTGCCAGCAGCTTAGATATTTGGGCAAGCTATGAGCAGTTCTTC.

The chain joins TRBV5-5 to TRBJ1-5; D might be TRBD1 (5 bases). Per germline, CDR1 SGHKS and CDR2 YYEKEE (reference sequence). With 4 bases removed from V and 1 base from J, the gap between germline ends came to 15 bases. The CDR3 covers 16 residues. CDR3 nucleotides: TGTGCCAGCAGCCGCGGACCCCGGGGGAGCAATCAGCCCCAGCATTTT. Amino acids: CASSRGPRGSNQPQHF.

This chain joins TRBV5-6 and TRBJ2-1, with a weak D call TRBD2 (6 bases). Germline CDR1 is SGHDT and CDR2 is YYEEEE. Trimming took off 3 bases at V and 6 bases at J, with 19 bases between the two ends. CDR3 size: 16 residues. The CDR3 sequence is CASSSLTGGGFNEQFF. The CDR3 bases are TGTGCCAGCAGCTCGTTGACTGGGGGAGGTTTCAATGAGCAGTTCTTC.

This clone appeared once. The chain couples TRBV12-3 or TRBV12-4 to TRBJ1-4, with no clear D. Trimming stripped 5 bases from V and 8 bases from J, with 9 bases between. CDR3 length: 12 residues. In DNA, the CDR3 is TGTGCCAGCAGTCCGGGAGCCGAAAAACTGTTTTTT. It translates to CASSPGAEKLFF.

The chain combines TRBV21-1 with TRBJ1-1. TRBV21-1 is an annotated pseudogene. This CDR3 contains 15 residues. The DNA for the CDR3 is TGTGCCAGCAGTCAAAACGGACTTTTTTACACTGAAGCTTTCTTT. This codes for CASSQNGLFYTEAFF.

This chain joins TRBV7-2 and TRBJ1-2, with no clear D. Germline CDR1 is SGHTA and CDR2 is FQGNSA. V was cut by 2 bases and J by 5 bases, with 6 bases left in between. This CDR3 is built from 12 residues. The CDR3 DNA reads TGTGCCAGCAGCTTAAGTAGTTATGGCTACACCTTC. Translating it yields CASSLSSYGYTF.

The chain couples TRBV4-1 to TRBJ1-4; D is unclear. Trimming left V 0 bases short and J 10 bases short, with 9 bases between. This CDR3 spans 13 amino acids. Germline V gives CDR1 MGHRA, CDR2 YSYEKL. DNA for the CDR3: TGCGCCAGCAGCCAAGAGGGCCTGGGAAAACTGTTTTTT. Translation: CASSQEGLGKLFF.

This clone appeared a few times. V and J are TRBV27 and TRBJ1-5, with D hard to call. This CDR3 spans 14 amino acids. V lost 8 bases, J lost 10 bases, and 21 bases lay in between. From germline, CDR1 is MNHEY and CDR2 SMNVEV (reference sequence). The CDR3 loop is CASGWAGPGSPQHF. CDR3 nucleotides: TGTGCCAGCGGATGGGCCGGGCCCGGGAGTCCCCAGCATTTT.

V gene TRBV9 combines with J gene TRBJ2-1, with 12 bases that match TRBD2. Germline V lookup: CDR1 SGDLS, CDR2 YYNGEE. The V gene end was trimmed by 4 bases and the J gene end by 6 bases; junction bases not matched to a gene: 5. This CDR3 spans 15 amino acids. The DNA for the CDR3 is TGTGCCAGCAGCTTACTAGCGGGAGGCCCCAATGAGCAGTTCTTC. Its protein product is CASSLLAGGPNEQFF.

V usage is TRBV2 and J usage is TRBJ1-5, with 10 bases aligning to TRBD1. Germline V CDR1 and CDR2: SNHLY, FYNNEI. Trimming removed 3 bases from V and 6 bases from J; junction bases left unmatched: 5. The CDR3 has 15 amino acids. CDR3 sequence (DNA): TGTGCCAGCAGTGAGGGACAGGGGATCGGTCAGCCCCAGCATTTT. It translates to CASSEGQGIGQPQHF.

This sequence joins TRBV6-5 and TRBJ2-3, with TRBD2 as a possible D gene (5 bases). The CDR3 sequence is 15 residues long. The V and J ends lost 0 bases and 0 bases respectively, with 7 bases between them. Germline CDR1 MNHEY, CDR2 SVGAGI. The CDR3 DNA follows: TGTGCCAGCAGTTACTCGCGGGCTAGCACAGATACGCAGTATTTT. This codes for CASSYSRASTDTQYF.

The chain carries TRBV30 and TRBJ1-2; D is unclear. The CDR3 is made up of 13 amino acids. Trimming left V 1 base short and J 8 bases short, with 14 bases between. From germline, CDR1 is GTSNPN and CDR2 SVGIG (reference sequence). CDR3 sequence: CAWSGFAISGYTF. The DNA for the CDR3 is TGTGCCTGGAGTGGATTCGCTATTTCCGGCTACACCTTC.

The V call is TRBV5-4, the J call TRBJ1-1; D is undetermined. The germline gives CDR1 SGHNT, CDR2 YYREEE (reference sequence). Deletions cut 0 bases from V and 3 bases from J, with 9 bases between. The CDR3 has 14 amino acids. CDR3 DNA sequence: TGTGCCAGCAGCTTGGAACAGATGGACACTGAAGCTTTCTTT. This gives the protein CASSLEQMDTEAFF. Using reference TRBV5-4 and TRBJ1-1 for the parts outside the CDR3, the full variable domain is ETGVTQSPTHLIKTRGQQVTLRCSSQSGHNTVSWYQQALGQGPQFIFQYYREEENGRGNFPPRFSGLQFPNYSSELNVNALELDDSALYLCASSLEQMDTEAFFGQGTRLTVV.